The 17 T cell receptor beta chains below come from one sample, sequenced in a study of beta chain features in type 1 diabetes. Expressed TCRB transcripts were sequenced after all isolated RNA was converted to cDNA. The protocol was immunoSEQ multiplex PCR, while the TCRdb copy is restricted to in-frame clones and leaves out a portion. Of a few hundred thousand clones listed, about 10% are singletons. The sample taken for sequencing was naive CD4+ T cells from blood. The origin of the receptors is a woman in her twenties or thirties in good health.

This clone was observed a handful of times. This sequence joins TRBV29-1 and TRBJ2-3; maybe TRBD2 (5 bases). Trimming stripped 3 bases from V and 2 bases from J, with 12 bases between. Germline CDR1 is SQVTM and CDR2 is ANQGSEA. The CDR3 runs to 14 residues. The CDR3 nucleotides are TGCAGCGTTGATAAGGCGGGCCTCACAGATACGCAGTATTTT. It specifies CSVDKAGLTDTQYF.

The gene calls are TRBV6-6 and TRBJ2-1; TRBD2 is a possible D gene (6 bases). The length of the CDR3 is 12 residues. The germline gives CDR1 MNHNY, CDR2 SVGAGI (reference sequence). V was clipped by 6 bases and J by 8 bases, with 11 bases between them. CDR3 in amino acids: CASSSREDEQFF. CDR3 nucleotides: TGTGCCAGCAGCTCAAGGGAGGATGAGCAGTTCTTC.

CDR3 sequence reads: CAWRRRGLAYEQYF. Here the CDR3 DNA reads TGTGCCTGGAGGCGCAGGGGTTTGGCCTACGAGCAGTACTTC. The chain carries TRBV30 and TRBJ2-7; D is possibly TRBD1 (6 bases). The germline V and J ends were trimmed by 3 bases and 2 bases, with 14 bases remaining between them. Germline loops: CDR1 GTSNPN, CDR2 SVGIG (reference sequence). The CDR3 totals 14 residues. Filled out from reference TRBV30 and TRBJ2-7, the complete variable domain reads SQTIHQWPATLVQPVGSPLSLECTVEGTSNPNLYWYRQAAGRGLQLLFYSVGIGQISSEVPQNLSASRPQDRQFILSSKKLLLSDSGFYLCAWRRRGLAYEQYFGPGTRLTVT.

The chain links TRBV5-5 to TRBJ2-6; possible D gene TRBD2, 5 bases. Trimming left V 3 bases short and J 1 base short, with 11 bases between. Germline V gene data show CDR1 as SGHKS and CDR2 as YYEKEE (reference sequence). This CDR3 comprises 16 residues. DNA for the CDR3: TGTGCCAGCAGCTCCGTTCGAGGGTCTGGGGCCAACGTCCTGACTTTC. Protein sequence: CASSSVRGSGANVLTF.

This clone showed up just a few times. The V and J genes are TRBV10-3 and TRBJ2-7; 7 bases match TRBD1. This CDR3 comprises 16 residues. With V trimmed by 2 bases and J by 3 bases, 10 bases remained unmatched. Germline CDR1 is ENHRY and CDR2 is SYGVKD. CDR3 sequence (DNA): TGTGCCATCAGTGAGAGAGGGACAGAGAACGTCTACGAGCAGTACTTC. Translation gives CAISERGTENVYEQYF.

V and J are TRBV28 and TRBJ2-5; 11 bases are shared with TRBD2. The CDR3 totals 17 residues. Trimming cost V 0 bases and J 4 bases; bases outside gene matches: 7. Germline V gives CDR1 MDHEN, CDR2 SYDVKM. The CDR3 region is CASSLWETSGKGETQYF. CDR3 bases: TGTGCCAGCAGTTTATGGGAGACTAGCGGGAAAGGAGAGACCCAGTACTTC.

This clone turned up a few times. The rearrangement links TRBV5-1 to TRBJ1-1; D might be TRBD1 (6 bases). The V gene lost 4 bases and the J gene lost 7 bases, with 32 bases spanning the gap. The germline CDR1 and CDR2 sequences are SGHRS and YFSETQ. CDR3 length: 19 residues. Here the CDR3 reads CASSHSSNLKMGTSYEAFF. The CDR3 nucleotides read TGCGCCAGCAGCCATTCTTCCAATCTTAAAATGGGGACAAGTTATGAAGCTTTCTTT. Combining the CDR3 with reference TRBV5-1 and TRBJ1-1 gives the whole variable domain KAGVTQTPRYLIKTRGQQVTLSCSPISGHRSVSWYQQTPGQGLQFLFEYFSETQRNKGNFPGRFSGRQFSNSRSEMNVSTLELGDSALYLCASSHSSNLKMGTSYEAFFGQGTRLTVV.

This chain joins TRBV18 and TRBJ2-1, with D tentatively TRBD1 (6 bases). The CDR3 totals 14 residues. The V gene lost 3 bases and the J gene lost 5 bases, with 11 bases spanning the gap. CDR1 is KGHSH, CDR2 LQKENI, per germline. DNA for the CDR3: TGTGCCAGCTCACCGGGCTGGGACAACAATGAGCAGTTCTTC. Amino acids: CASSPGWDNNEQFF.

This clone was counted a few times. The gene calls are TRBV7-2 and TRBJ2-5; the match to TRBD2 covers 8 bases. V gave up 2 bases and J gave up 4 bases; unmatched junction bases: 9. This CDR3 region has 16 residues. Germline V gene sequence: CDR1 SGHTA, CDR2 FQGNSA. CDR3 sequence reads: CASSLSGSGSGETQYF. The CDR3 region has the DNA TGTGCCAGCAGCTTAAGTGGCAGCGGGAGCGGAGAGACCCAGTACTTC.

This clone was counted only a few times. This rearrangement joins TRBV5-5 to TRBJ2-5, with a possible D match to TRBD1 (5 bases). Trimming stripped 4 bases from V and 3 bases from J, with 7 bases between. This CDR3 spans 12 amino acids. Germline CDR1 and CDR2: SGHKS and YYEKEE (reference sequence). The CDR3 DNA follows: TGTGCCAGCAGCGACAGCGAAGAGACCCAGTACTTC. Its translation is CASSDSEETQYF.

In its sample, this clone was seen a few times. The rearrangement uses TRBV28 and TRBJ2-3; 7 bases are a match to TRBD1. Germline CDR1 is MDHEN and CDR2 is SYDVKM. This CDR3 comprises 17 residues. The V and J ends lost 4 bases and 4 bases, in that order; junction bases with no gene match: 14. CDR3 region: CASSSSATGKNADTQYF. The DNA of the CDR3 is TGTGCCAGCAGTTCATCCGCGACAGGGAAGAACGCAGATACGCAGTATTTT.

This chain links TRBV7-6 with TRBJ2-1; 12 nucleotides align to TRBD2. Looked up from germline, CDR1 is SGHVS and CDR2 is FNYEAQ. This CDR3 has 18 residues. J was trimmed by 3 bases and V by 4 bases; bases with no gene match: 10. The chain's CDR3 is CASSSGGLAGGGYNEQFF. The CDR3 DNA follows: TGTGCCAGCAGCTCAGGGGGGCTAGCGGGAGGGGGCTACAATGAGCAGTTCTTC.

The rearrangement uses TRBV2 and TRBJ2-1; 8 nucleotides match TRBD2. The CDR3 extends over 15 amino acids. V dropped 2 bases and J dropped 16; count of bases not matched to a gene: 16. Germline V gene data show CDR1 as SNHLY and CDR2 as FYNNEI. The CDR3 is CASSELGSGIGLGFF. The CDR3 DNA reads TGTGCCAGCAGTGAATTAGGTAGCGGGATTGGTTTGGGATTCTTC.

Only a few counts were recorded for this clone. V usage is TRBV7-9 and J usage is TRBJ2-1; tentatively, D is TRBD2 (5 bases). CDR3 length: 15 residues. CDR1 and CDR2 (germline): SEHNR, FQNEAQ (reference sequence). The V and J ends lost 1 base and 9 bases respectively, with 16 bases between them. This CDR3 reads CASSLGISGPVEQFF. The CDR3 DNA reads TGTGCCAGCAGCTTAGGAATCAGCGGACCGGTTGAGCAGTTCTTC.

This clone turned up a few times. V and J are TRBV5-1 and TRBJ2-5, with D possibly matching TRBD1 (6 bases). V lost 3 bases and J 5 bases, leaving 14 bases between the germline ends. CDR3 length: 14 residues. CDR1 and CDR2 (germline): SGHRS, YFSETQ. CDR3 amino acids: CASSWNRAGETQYF. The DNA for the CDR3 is TGCGCCAGCAGCTGGAACAGGGCTGGGGAGACCCAGTACTTC.

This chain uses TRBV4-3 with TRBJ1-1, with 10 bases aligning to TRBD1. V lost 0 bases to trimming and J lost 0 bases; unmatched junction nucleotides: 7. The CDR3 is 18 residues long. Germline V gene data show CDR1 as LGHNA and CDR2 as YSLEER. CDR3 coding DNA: TGCGCCAGCAGCCAAGATCCCGCCGGGACAGGGGTGAACACTGAAGCTTTCTTT. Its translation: CASSQDPAGTGVNTEAFF.

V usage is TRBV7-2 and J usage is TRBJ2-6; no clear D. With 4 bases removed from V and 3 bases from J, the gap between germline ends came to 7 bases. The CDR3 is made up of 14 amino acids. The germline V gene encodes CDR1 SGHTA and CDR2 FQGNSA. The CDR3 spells CASSYGDGANVLTF. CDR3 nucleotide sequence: TGTGCCAGCAGCTACGGAGATGGGGCCAACGTCCTGACTTTC.